Below are 12 T cell receptor beta chains sequenced from a single sample in a study of blood T cell repertoires in COVID-19. Sequenced by immunoSEQ multiplex PCR; TCRdb stores in-frame clones only, minus some. This table has fewer than 300,000 clones, around 85% appearing once. Sequences were obtained from peripheral blood. These TCRs come from a man aged 50 to 59 with active or convalescent COVID-19.

The CDR3, as DNA: TGTGCCAGCGGACAGGACAGGGGGCTTGAAGCTTTCTTT. It translates to CASGQDRGLEAFF. The rearrangement links TRBV5-4 to TRBJ1-1; 11 nucleotides align to TRBD1. This CDR3 has 13 amino acids. V was clipped by 7 bases and J by 7 bases; unmatched bases: 6. Per the germline V gene, CDR1 is SGHNT and CDR2 is YYREEE (reference sequence).

The chain carries TRBV30 and TRBJ2-7; TRBD2 might be the D (5 bases). This CDR3 is 14 amino acids long. Looked up from germline, CDR1 is GTSNPN and CDR2 is SVGIG (reference sequence). Trimming removed 4 bases from V and 3 bases from J, with 16 bases in between. CDR3 DNA sequence: TGTGCCTGGAATAGTAATCTAGCACTCTACGAGCAGTACTTC. Translating it yields CAWNSNLALYEQYF.

The chain employs TRBV7-9 and TRBJ2-1, with 8 nucleotides matching TRBD1. The trim removed 6 bases at V and 2 bases at J, leaving 6 bases unmatched. Germline-derived CDR1 and CDR2 are SEHNR and FQNEAQ (reference sequence). The CDR3 runs 15 residues. The CDR3 sequence: CASSRDRGTYNEQFF. The CDR3 DNA reads TGTGCCAGCAGTCGCGACAGGGGAACCTACAATGAGCAGTTCTTC.

This chain joins TRBV6-2 or TRBV6-3 and TRBJ2-1; the D is unclear. V lost 8 bases to trimming and J lost 4 bases, with 15 bases between them. The CDR3 spans 14 residues. CDR1 is MNHEY and CDR2 is SVGEGT in the germline V gene. The CDR3 loop is CASGPFPSYNEQFF. The CDR3 DNA is TGTGCCAGCGGCCCTTTCCCCTCGTACAATGAGCAGTTCTTC.

The CDR3 DNA reads as TGTGCCAGCAGTAGGACAGGGCGGGGTGCGGTTAATGAAAAACTGTTTTTT. It specifies CASSRTGRGAVNEKLFF. The gene calls are TRBV28 and TRBJ1-4; 8 bases are shared with TRBD1. The V and J ends lost 5 bases and 4 bases, in that order; junction bases with no gene match: 12. The CDR3 loop spans 17 amino acids. CDR1 MDHEN and CDR2 SYDVKM come from the germline V gene.

The genes are TRBV11-2 and TRBJ2-7; 7 nucleotides agree with TRBD2. Per germline, CDR1 SGHAT and CDR2 FQNNGV. V was clipped by 5 bases and J by 0 bases; unmatched bases: 10. The CDR3 runs to 16 residues. The CDR3 DNA follows: TGTGCCAGCAGCGTATCACTAGCGCCGAGCTCCTACGAGCAGTACTTC. Its protein is CASSVSLAPSSYEQYF.

This clone was detected once. The V and J genes are TRBV18 and TRBJ1-2; D perhaps matches TRBD1 (5 bases). The V gene lost 4 bases and the J gene lost 11 bases, with 20 bases spanning the gap. CDR3 length: 14 residues. Germline V gene lookup returns CDR1 KGHSH and CDR2 LQKENI. CDR3 residues: CASSQGALQLQYTF. For the CDR3, the DNA is TGTGCCAGCTCACAAGGGGCCCTTCAGCTTCAATACACCTTC.

This clone was counted a single time. This sequence joins TRBV5-6 and TRBJ1-2; 7 positions agree with TRBD1. The CDR3 runs 15 residues. Germline CDR1 reads SGHDT; CDR2 reads YYEEEE. Losses at the gene ends were 0 bases for V and 0 bases for J; bases not matched to a gene: 2. CDR3 sequence reads: CASSLDQGANYGYTF. DNA of the CDR3: TGTGCCAGCAGCTTGGACCAGGGGGCTAACTATGGCTACACCTTC.

The chain employs TRBV2 and TRBJ1-4, with D tentatively TRBD1 (6 bases). V shed 7 bases and J shed 2 bases, with 14 bases lying between them. Germline CDR1 is SNHLY and CDR2 is FYNNEI. The CDR3 covers 15 residues. The CDR3 DNA reads TGTGCCAGCAAACCTAACAGGGCCACTAATGAAAAACTGTTTTTT. It encodes CASKPNRATNEKLFF.

This clone occurred once. V gene TRBV20-1 combines with J gene TRBJ2-7; D is perhaps TRBD1 (6 bases). V was trimmed by 3 bases and J by 0 bases, leaving 12 bases between them. The CDR3 is 14 residues long. CDR1 is DFQATT and CDR2 is SNEGSKA in the germline V gene (reference sequence). Written as DNA, the CDR3 is TGCAGTGCTAGTTATAGGGACAACTCCTACGAGCAGTACTTC. Its protein product is CSASYRDNSYEQYF.

CDR3 nucleotide sequence: TGTGCCAGCAGCTCCACCATCGGGAGATTCGATGAGCAGTTCTTC. This gives the protein CASSSTIGRFDEQFF. The chain joins TRBV7-8 to TRBJ2-1; D perhaps matches TRBD2 (6 bases). Germline V gene data show CDR1 as SGHVS and CDR2 as FQNEAQ. CDR3 length: 15 amino acids. Between the trimmed V and J ends, which lost 4 bases and 8 bases, there was a span of 18 bases. The variable domain in full, completed from reference TRBV7-8 and TRBJ2-1, reads GAGVSQSPRYKVAKRGQDVALRCDPISGHVSLFWYQQALGQGPEFLTYFQNEAQLDKSGLPSDRFFAERPEGSVSTLKIQRTQQEDSAVYLCASSSTIGRFDEQFFGPGTRLTVL.

The chain employs TRBV7-3 and TRBJ2-2, with D tentatively TRBD2 (6 bases). The CDR3 consists of 16 residues. V lost 8 bases, J lost 2 bases, and 18 bases lay in between. CDR1 and CDR2 from the germline V gene are SGHTA and FQGTGA. The CDR3 here is CASGRGGRENTGELFF. CDR3 DNA: TGTGCCAGCGGCCGGGGCGGGCGGGAAAACACCGGGGAGCTGTTTTTT.